The 16 T cell receptor beta chains listed next were all sequenced from one sample in a study of T cells after yellow fever vaccination. From the 5' RACE reads, TCRdb called clonotypes with MiXCR, one entry per CDR3 protein. The sample has 250,000 or so distinct CDR3 sequences, over 3% seen once; the top ten hold under 20%. The sample in question was PBMCs, obtained 15 days after the yellow fever booster vaccination. Receptor source: a man between 18 and 35 years old who received the YFV17D yellow fever vaccine.

This clonotype was seen at least ten times. This sequence joins TRBV4-3 and TRBJ2-7; D gene unclear. This CDR3 has 15 amino acids. The germline CDR1 and CDR2 sequences are LGHNA and YSLEER. Trimming stripped 1 base from V and 3 bases from J, with 13 bases between. The CDR3 spells CASSQAPQDHYEQYF. The CDR3, as DNA: TGCGCCAGCAGCCAAGCCCCCCAGGATCACTACGAGCAGTACTTC.

This clonotype was detected many times. The chain is built from TRBV9 and TRBJ2-3, with 7 bases fitting TRBD2. The CDR3 loop spans 13 amino acids. V lost 0 bases to trimming and J lost 14 bases; unmatched junction nucleotides: 9. Germline values: CDR1 SGDLS, CDR2 YYNGEE. CDR3 nucleotide sequence: TGTGCCAGCAGCGTAGGAGAAGCGGGGCCCGGGTATTTT. The encoded protein is CASSVGEAGPGYF.

This clonotype was seen repeatedly, ten times or more. The rearrangement links TRBV4-3 to TRBJ2-6; D perhaps matches TRBD2 (6 bases). Deletions cut 0 bases from V and 0 bases from J, with 15 bases between. The CDR3 is 19 residues long. CDR1 is LGHNA, CDR2 YSLEER, per germline. The CDR3 DNA reads as TGCGCCAGCAGCCAAGACTCTATAGCGGAGTTCTCTGGGGCCAACGTCCTGACTTTC. Its translation: CASSQDSIAEFSGANVLTF.

This clonotype came up many times. The chain couples TRBV6-1 to TRBJ2-7; the match to TRBD1 covers 10 bases. Unmatched junction bases numbered 11, after V lost 6 bases and J lost 3 bases. CDR1 and CDR2 (germline): MNHNS, SASEGT. This CDR3 has 16 amino acids. CDR3 sequence (DNA): TGTGCCAGCAGGCACTGGGGACAGGGGATGTACTACGAGCAGTACTTC. This sequence encodes CASRHWGQGMYYEQYF.

This clonotype was counted many times. The chain combines TRBV5-4 with TRBJ2-5, with 8 bases aligning to TRBD1. CDR3 length: 15 amino acids. Germline CDR1 is SGHNT and CDR2 is YYREEE (reference sequence). V lost 3 bases, J lost 4 bases, and 8 bases stayed unmatched. CDR3 in DNA: TGTGCCAGCAGCTCCCAACAGGGACAGGCAGAGACCCAGTACTTC. This encodes CASSSQQGQAETQYF. Full variable domain (rest looked up from reference TRBV5-4 and TRBJ2-5): ETGVTQSPTHLIKTRGQQVTLRCSSQSGHNTVSWYQQALGQGPQFIFQYYREEENGRGNFPPRFSGLQFPNYSSELNVNALELDDSALYLCASSSQQGQAETQYFGPGTRLLVL.

This clonotype appeared many times. CDR3 nucleotides: TGCGCCAGCAGGTGGGTAGGGCCCTCTGGGGCCAACGTCCTGACTTTC. Translated, it gives CASRWVGPSGANVLTF. The V and J genes are TRBV4-1 and TRBJ2-6; the D is unclear. The CDR3 loop spans 16 amino acids. The germline V and J ends were trimmed by 6 bases and 0 bases, with 12 bases remaining between them. In germline, CDR1 is MGHRA, CDR2 YSYEKL.

In its sample, this clonotype was seen many times. The chain links TRBV5-1 to TRBJ2-5; D remains ambiguous. CDR1 and CDR2 from the germline V gene are SGHRS and YFSETQ. The CDR3 loop spans 14 amino acids. Trimming cost V 9 bases and J 1 base, with 16 bases left between them. The CDR3 is CATSSAARQETQYF. The CDR3 DNA reads as TGCGCCACCTCCTCGGCGGCTCGCCAAGAGACCCAGTACTTC. Drawing the rest from reference TRBV5-1 and TRBJ2-5, the complete variable domain is KAGVTQTPRYLIKTRGQQVTLSCSPISGHRSVSWYQQTPGQGLQFLFEYFSETQRNKGNFPGRFSGRQFSNSRSEMNVSTLELGDSALYLCATSSAARQETQYFGPGTRLLVL.

This clonotype has at least ten counts. The V and J genes are TRBV4-3 and TRBJ2-3; D is uncertain. CDR1 LGHNA and CDR2 YSLEER come from the germline V gene. The CDR3 runs to 12 residues. V lost 3 bases and J lost 2, with 3 bases in between. The CDR3 DNA sequence: TGCGCCAGCAGCCAGGACACAGATACGCAGTATTTT. This encodes CASSQDTDTQYF.

This clonotype came up many times. The chain joins TRBV7-2 to TRBJ1-1, with D perhaps TRBD1 (6 bases). CDR3 length: 16 amino acids. Trimming left V 1 base short and J 10 bases short, with 22 bases between. The V gene's germline CDR1 is SGHTA and CDR2 FQGNSA. CDR3 DNA sequence: TGTGCCAGCAGCTTAGACATCTCGGGACAAGGCGAGCGAGCTTTCTTT. This codes for CASSLDISGQGERAFF.

At least ten counts were recorded for this clonotype. V gene TRBV7-2 combines with J gene TRBJ1-1, with D possibly TRBD1 on 6 matching bases. Germline CDR1 is SGHTA and CDR2 is FQGNSA. V was trimmed by 5 bases and J by 4 bases, leaving 14 bases between them. There are 14 residues in the CDR3. CDR3: CASSPGALGTEAFF. CDR3 DNA sequence: TGTGCCAGCAGCCCAGGGGCACTTGGCACTGAAGCTTTCTTT.

This clonotype was detected ten times or more. The rearrangement joins TRBV4-1 to TRBJ2-3; TRBD2 matches at 11 bases. CDR3 length: 17 residues. Germline V gene data show CDR1 as MGHRA and CDR2 as YSYEKL. Trimming took 0 bases from V and 6 from J; bases not matched to a gene: 8. The CDR3 nucleotides read TGCGCCAGCAGCCAAGAGGTGACTAGCGGGGCCGGGGATACGCAGTATTTT. Its protein product is CASSQEVTSGAGDTQYF.

This clonotype occurred many times. The chain is built from TRBV7-2 and TRBJ1-1; D is uncertain. Trimming removed 5 bases from V and 2 bases from J, with 15 bases in between. This CDR3 has 15 amino acids. Germline CDR1 SGHTA, CDR2 FQGNSA. CDR3 nucleotides: TGTGCCAGCAGCCGTGGTGGGGTCAGTAACACTGAAGCTTTCTTT. This translates into CASSRGGVSNTEAFF.

In its sample, this clonotype was seen many times. The chain recombines TRBV6-2 or TRBV6-3 with TRBJ2-3, with 10 bases matching TRBD2. The germline V gene has CDR1 MNHEY and CDR2 SVGEGT. Trimming took 7 bases from V and 4 from J; bases not matched to a gene: 8. CDR3 length: 15 amino acids. This chain's CDR3 is CASTQAGGPADTQYF. In DNA, the CDR3 is TGTGCCAGCACCCAAGCGGGGGGGCCCGCAGATACGCAGTATTTT.

This clonotype was recorded many times. J is TRBJ2-3 and V is TRBV20-1; 7 bases line up with TRBD2. V trimming: 6 bases; J trimming: 5 bases; junction bases outside the gene matches: 14. This CDR3 contains 15 residues. From germline, CDR1 is DFQATT and CDR2 SNEGSKA (reference sequence). CDR3 bases: TGCAGTGCACCCGACCCAGCGGGGCTGAGAGATACGCAGTATTTT. Its translation is CSAPDPAGLRDTQYF.

In its sample, this clonotype was seen many times. V usage is TRBV7-2 and J usage is TRBJ2-3; 11 bases agree with TRBD2. From germline, CDR1 is SGHTA and CDR2 FQGNSA. Trimming removed 3 bases from V and 6 bases from J; junction bases left unmatched: 8. CDR3 length: 16 residues. The CDR3 spells CASSFYLAGGSDTQYF. DNA of the CDR3: TGTGCCAGCAGCTTTTACCTAGCGGGGGGATCGGATACGCAGTATTTT. The variable domain in full, with the rest retrieved from reference TRBV7-2 and TRBJ2-3, is GAGVSQSPSNKVTEKGKDVELRCDPISGHTALYWYRQSLGQGLEFLIYFQGNSAPDKSGLPSDRFSAERTGGSVSTLTIQRTQQEDSAVYLCASSFYLAGGSDTQYFGPGTRLTVL.

This clonotype was counted at least ten times. The V gene is TRBV7-9, the J gene TRBJ2-1, with 11 nucleotides matching TRBD2. CDR1 is SEHNR, CDR2 FQNEAQ, per germline (reference sequence). The CDR3 is 17 residues long. V dropped 5 bases and J dropped 4; count of bases not matched to a gene: 10. For the CDR3, the DNA is TGTGCCAGCAGCCAACCTGGCACTAGCGGGGGTTACAATGAGCAGTTCTTC. Its translation: CASSQPGTSGGYNEQFF.